A single sample is the source of the 26 T cell receptor beta chains below, sequenced in a study of response to subunit inactivated influenza vaccine (dated by TCRdb to the late 2010s). The library was made by RT-PCR. This sample was sequenced with an Illumina HiSeq 2500. In-frame beta chains were kept once TCRdb had trimmed the public reads at Q25 with fastp and called clones with MiXCR. One record per CDR3 amino acid sequence lists the most common genes and DNA. This sample is represented by 200,000 to 250,000 distinct CDR3 sequences; about 12% of them were singletons. 7.8% of the sample is in the top ten clones. Sequences were derived from non-naive T cells sorted from PBMCs, sampled around two weeks before vaccination. The cell subset or site label, read with the paper, signifies: memory T cell fraction. These receptors were collected from a man in his fifties or sixties who received an inactivated influenza vaccine. Donor details come from another sample of the same person, matched by shared clones.

The chain joins TRBV18 to TRBJ1-5; a weak D match, TRBD1 (5 bases). This CDR3 is 12 amino acids long. Germline CDR1 is KGHSH and CDR2 is LQKENI. V shed 0 bases and J shed 10 bases, with 7 bases lying between them. CDR3 sequence: CASSPPGGPQHF. The CDR3 DNA sequence: TGTGCCAGCTCACCACCCGGGGGACCCCAGCATTTT.

This clonotype was seen more than once but under ten times. The chain employs TRBV27 and TRBJ1-2, with TRBD1 matching 8 bases. Germline CDR1 and CDR2: MNHEY and SMNVEV (reference sequence). Trimming at V came to 6 bases and at J to 4 bases, leaving 10 bases not matched to a gene. This CDR3 contains 15 residues. CDR3 region: CASRPSTGVAYGYTF. CDR3 bases: TGTGCCAGCAGGCCTTCGACAGGGGTGGCCTATGGCTACACCTTC.

This sequence joins TRBV11-3 and TRBJ2-3; 10 bases agree with TRBD2. This CDR3 region has 14 residues. CDR1 SGHNT and CDR2 YENEEA come from the germline V gene. The trim removed 6 bases at V and 7 bases at J, leaving 7 bases unmatched. The CDR3 nucleotides are TGTGCCAGCAGTCCTAGCGGGAGAGGGAATACGCAGTATTTT. Its translation: CASSPSGRGNTQYF.

This chain connects TRBV9 to TRBJ2-5; 8 bases match TRBD2. This CDR3 region has 14 residues. V shed 1 base and J 9 bases; nucleotides not matched to a gene: 8. Germline V gene lookup returns CDR1 SGDLS and CDR2 YYNGEE. The CDR3 DNA is TGTGCCAGCAGCGTATCCGGGGCCGGGGGGGCCCAGTACTTC. Amino acid sequence: CASSVSGAGGAQYF.

The rearrangement uses TRBV10-3 and TRBJ2-3; perhaps TRBD2 as D (6 bases). Looked up from germline, CDR1 is ENHRY and CDR2 is SYGVKD. V dropped 3 bases and J dropped 2 bases, with 12 bases sitting between them. The CDR3 has 15 residues. CDR3 loop: CAISEGGRLTDTQYF. CDR3 DNA: TGTGCCATCAGTGAAGGAGGGCGGCTCACAGATACGCAGTATTTT.

This clonotype turned up a few times. V and J are TRBV27 and TRBJ2-7, with 7 bases lining up with TRBD2. This CDR3 comprises 15 residues. The ends lost 8 bases at V and 4 bases at J; junction bases unmatched: 14. Germline values: CDR1 MNHEY, CDR2 SMNVEV (reference sequence). Written as DNA, the CDR3 is TGTGCCAGCCGTCTAACTCCAGCGGGGATATACGAGCAGTACTTC. As protein: CASRLTPAGIYEQYF.

The genes are TRBV2 and TRBJ1-5; D not resolved. V lost 3 bases to trimming and J lost 6 bases, with 12 bases between them. The CDR3 is 14 residues long. Germline loops: CDR1 SNHLY, CDR2 FYNNEI. DNA for the CDR3: TGTGCCAGCAGTGATAAGCAGAGAAGTCAGCCCCAGCATTTT. Translating gives CASSDKQRSQPQHF.

This clonotype was seen ten or more times. The genes are TRBV10-3 and TRBJ2-2, with unresolved D. Germline V lookup: CDR1 ENHRY, CDR2 SYGVKD. The CDR3 runs 14 residues. Trimming stripped 6 bases from V and 4 bases from J, with 12 bases between. In nucleotides, the CDR3 is TGTGCCATCAGGCCAGCCCAAACCACCGGGGAGCTGTTTTTT. This sequence encodes CAIRPAQTTGELFF.

This clonotype has just a few counts. The chain recombines TRBV14 with TRBJ2-7, with unresolved D. V was pared by 6 bases and J by 3 bases, with 12 bases between. Germline V gene lookup returns CDR1 SGHDN and CDR2 FVKESK. CDR3 size: 13 residues. DNA for the CDR3: TGTGCCAGCAGACTTACACACGTCTACGAGCAGTACTTC. Translated: CASRLTHVYEQYF.

This clonotype came up a few times. V usage is TRBV6-1 and J usage is TRBJ2-7; TRBD1 matches 12 bases. The ends lost 6 bases at V and 7 bases at J; junction bases unmatched: 7. The CDR3 is 14 amino acids. Germline CDR1 MNHNS, CDR2 SASEGT. In nucleotides, the CDR3 is TGTGCCAGCAGGGGGACAGGGGGCTTATTGGAGCAGTACTTC. Its protein is CASRGTGGLLEQYF.

The V and J genes are TRBV10-3 and TRBJ2-5; 9 bases agree with TRBD1. The V gene end was trimmed by 0 bases and the J gene end by 1 base; junction bases not matched to a gene: 9. CDR1 and CDR2 from the germline V gene are ENHRY and SYGVKD. The CDR3 loop spans 18 amino acids. The DNA of the CDR3 is TGTGCCATCAGTGAGTCCCTAGGACAGGGGAGTTCCCAAGAGACCCAGTACTTC. It specifies CAISESLGQGSSQETQYF.

This clonotype was seen repeatedly, ten times or more. This chain uses TRBV14 with TRBJ2-1; D unresolved. The CDR3 contains 15 residues. Deletions cut 0 bases from V and 2 bases from J, with 8 bases between. From germline, CDR1 is SGHDN and CDR2 FVKESK. CDR3 sequence reads: CASSQDRSPYNEQFF. The DNA for the CDR3 is TGTGCCAGCAGCCAAGACAGGTCCCCCTACAATGAGCAGTTCTTC.

This clonotype turned up a few times. The chain carries TRBV20-1 and TRBJ2-4, with 7 bases identical to TRBD2. The CDR3 runs 16 residues. From germline, CDR1 is DFQATT and CDR2 SNEGSKA (reference sequence). Germline trimming cut 5 bases from V and 3 bases from J; bases unmatched to any gene: 13. CDR3: CSAPQGAGVDKNIQYF. As DNA, the CDR3 is TGCAGTGCTCCTCAAGGGGCGGGGGTAGACAAAAACATTCAGTACTTC.

V and J are TRBV10-3 and TRBJ2-5, with no clear D. The CDR3 is made up of 12 amino acids. The V and J ends lost 4 bases and 0 bases respectively, with 3 bases between them. Germline-derived CDR1 and CDR2 are ENHRY and SYGVKD. This chain's CDR3 is CAISGYQETQYF. The CDR3 nucleotides read TGTGCCATCAGTGGTTACCAAGAGACCCAGTACTTC.

This clonotype was counted a few times. The chain couples TRBV11-2 to TRBJ2-3, with D uncertain. This CDR3 has 13 residues. Looked up from germline, CDR1 is SGHAT and CDR2 is FQNNGV. V was shortened by 0 bases and J by 6 bases, with 7 bases between the two germline ends. The CDR3 protein is CASSLDRQDTQYF. The CDR3 nucleotides read TGTGCCAGCAGCTTAGATCGGCAGGATACGCAGTATTTT.

There are many counts of this clonotype. In DNA, the CDR3 is TGCGCCAGCAGTGAATCAGGCCGCAATCAGCCCCAGCATTTT. Encoded protein: CASSESGRNQPQHF. The V and J genes are TRBV10-2 and TRBJ1-5; no clear D gene. The CDR3 spans 14 residues. V gave up 3 bases and J gave up 2 bases, with 8 bases separating them. Germline V gene lookup returns CDR1 WSHSY and CDR2 SAAADI.

This clonotype was detected a few times. V gene TRBV21-1 combines with J gene TRBJ1-6; the D call in the table, TRBD1, was not verified against the DNA. TRBV21-1 is designated a pseudogene. This CDR3 comprises 16 residues. The CDR3 bases are TGTGCCAGCAGCACTTGGACAGGGGGAACAGATTCACCCCTCCACTTT. It yields the protein CASSTWTGGTDSPLHF.

This clonotype has ten or more counts. The chain joins TRBV24-1 to TRBJ2-1; the D gene is possibly TRBD1 (6 bases). The CDR3 runs to 13 residues. The germline V gene has CDR1 KGHDR and CDR2 SFDVKD. V was cut by 7 bases and J by 8 bases, with 14 bases left in between. CDR3 sequence (DNA): TGTGCCACCAGGCAGGGGTGGTCTCATGAGCAGTTCTTC. Residues: CATRQGWSHEQFF.

Here the CDR3 DNA reads TGTGCCAGCAGTGAAGGAATGATGGGGGGCTATGGCTACACCTTC. Protein sequence: CASSEGMMGGYGYTF. This chain links TRBV6-1 with TRBJ1-2; D may be TRBD1 (5 bases). Trimming pared 1 base from V and 4 bases from J, leaving 13 bases between. The CDR3 runs 15 residues. CDR1 is MNHNS and CDR2 is SASEGT in the germline V gene.

Many counts were recorded for this clonotype. The CDR3 DNA reads as TGTGCCAGCGCTCGGACAGGGGGCTACACAGATACGCAGTATTTT. It codes for CASARTGGYTDTQYF. V is TRBV5-6 and J is TRBJ2-3; TRBD1 agrees at 11 bases. Trimming cost V 7 bases and J 2 bases; bases outside gene matches: 6. CDR1 is SGHDT, CDR2 YYEEEE, per germline. This CDR3 comprises 15 residues.

CDR3 coding DNA: TGTGCCAGCAGCCTGGTAGCGGATAACACTGAAGCTTTCTTT. Encoded protein: CASSLVADNTEAFF. V is TRBV3-1 and J is TRBJ1-1, with no clear D. There are 14 residues in the CDR3. Looked up from germline, CDR1 is LGHDT and CDR2 is YNNKEL (reference sequence). Between the trimmed V and J ends, which lost 4 bases and 2 bases, there was a span of 11 bases.

The chain uses TRBV28 and TRBJ2-1, with D perhaps assigned TRBD1 or TRBD2 (6 bases each). CDR1 MDHEN and CDR2 SYDVKM come from the germline V gene. There are 15 residues in the CDR3. The V gene lost 7 bases and the J gene lost 2 bases, with 15 bases spanning the gap. This CDR3 is CASIEGGGTYNEQFF. CDR3 coding DNA: TGTGCCAGCATTGAAGGAGGGGGGACCTACAATGAGCAGTTCTTC.

The chain has TRBV6-2 or TRBV6-3 and TRBJ1-5; D possibly corresponds to TRBD1 (5 bases). V was cut by 4 bases and J by 6 bases, with 10 bases left in between. The CDR3 covers 13 residues. In germline, CDR1 is MNHEY, CDR2 SVGEGT. The DNA for the CDR3 is TGTGCCAGCAGTTCTGGGGGACGTCAGCCCCAGCATTTT. The encoded protein is CASSSGGRQPQHF.

Notes on this clonotype: A much larger clone differs from this one at a single base, so this may be a read error. The chain joins TRBV12-3 or TRBV12-4 to TRBJ2-5; D is unclear. The CDR3 consists of 12 residues. The V end lost 5 bases, the J end lost 7 bases, and 11 bases lay between the germline ends. CDR3 in amino acids: CASSLFRVTQYF. The CDR3, as DNA: TGTGCCAGCAGTCTTTTTCGGGTGACCCAGTACTTC.

Turning to this clonotype: A much larger clone differs by one base, so this may be a read error. This chain joins TRBV16 and TRBJ2-1; 8 bases align to TRBD1. The germline gives CDR1 KGHSY, CDR2 FQNENV. V was clipped by 3 bases and J by 5 bases; unmatched bases: 3. CDR3 size: 14 residues. CDR3 nucleotide sequence: TGTGCCAGCAGCCATCGGACAGGGAACAATGAGCAGTTCTTC. Its protein product is CASSHRTGNNEQFF.

This clonotype came up many times. The V and J genes are TRBV10-2 and TRBJ2-2; 12 bases are a match to TRBD2. Germline assignment: CDR1 WSHSY and CDR2 SAAADI. Trimming at V came to 7 bases and at J to 4 bases, leaving 4 bases not matched to a gene. This CDR3 spans 15 amino acids. CDR3 protein: CASIGLAGSTGELFF. The CDR3 DNA sequence: TGCGCCAGCATCGGACTAGCGGGGTCCACCGGGGAGCTGTTTTTT.